A selection of T cell receptor beta chains follows, all from one sample in a study of naive and memory T cell subsets. TCRdb re-called the UMI-ligation and nested PCR reads with MiXCR, one entry per CDR3 protein. The sample carries 95,000 to 150,000 distinct CDR3 sequences, around a third recorded once. Material: central memory CD4+ T cells from blood. The source of these receptors is a human donor in good health. Each CDR3 is given with its conserved first and last residue. A D gene is named only where the DNA matches it firmly. A clone size is listed for some rows: how often the clone was seen (once, few, many), or a class if it is expanded.

abundance	d_gene	len	v_gene	j_gene	CDR3nt	CDR3aa
NA	TRBD1	15	TRBV19	TRBJ1-5	TGTGCCAGTAGTTTGACAGGGGGAAGCAATCAGCCCCAGCATTTT	CASSLTGGSNQPQHF
many	TRBD2	15	TRBV20-1	TRBJ2-1	TGCAGTGCTGTCGGGACTATCGGCTCCTACAATGAGCAGTTCTTC	CSAVGTIGSYNEQFF
NA	NA	12	TRBV27	TRBJ1-6	TGTGCCAGCAGTCGTAATAATTCACCCCTCCACTTT	CASSRNNSPLHF
NA	NA	13	TRBV29-1	TRBJ1-2	TGCAGCGTTGGCGCCACAGGAAACTATGGCTACACCTTC	CSVGATGNYGYTF
NA	TRBD2	15	TRBV6-5	TRBJ2-3	TGTGCCAGCAGACCAAGCGGGAGGGGCACAGATACGCAGTATTTT	CASRPSGRGTDTQYF
NA	NA	13	TRBV10-3	TRBJ1-6	TGTGCCATCAGCCCGACAGGTGGTTCACCCCTCCACTTT	CAISPTGGSPLHF
few	NA	13	TRBV20-1	TRBJ2-3	TGCAGTGCTAGAGTAGCTAGCACAGATACGCAGTATTTT	CSARVASTDTQYF
few	TRBD2	16	TRBV20-1	TRBJ2-2	TGCAGTGCTAGACACCGCGGACTAGCGAACACCGGGGAGCTGTTTTTT	CSARHRGLANTGELFF
NA	TRBD1	15	TRBV20-1	TRBJ2-3	TGCAGTGCTAGCAGGGACAGGGGACGAGCAGATACGCAGTATTTT	CSASRDRGRADTQYF
NA	NA	17	TRBV20-1	TRBJ2-4	TGCAGTGCTAGATATGGGCTGGCTAGCGCCAGCCAAAACATTCAGTACTTC	CSARYGLASASQNIQYF
NA	NA	15	TRBV6-1	TRBJ1-5	TGTGCCAGCAGTGAGGGGATAATCGTAAGGGAGCCCCAGCATTTT	CASSEGIIVREPQHF
NA	TRBD2	16	TRBV28	TRBJ2-1	TGTGCCAGCAGTCCCCACGGACTAGCGGACGGGAATGAGCAGTTCTTC	CASSPHGLADGNEQFF
NA	NA	15	TRBV4-1	TRBJ2-7	TGCGCCAGCAGCCATACAACAGGGTTAAAAAACGAGCAGTACTTC	CASSHTTGLKNEQYF
NA	NA	12	TRBV10-2	TRBJ2-3	TGCGCCAGCAGCTCACAGGGTTTGGCGCAGTATTTT	CASSSQGLAQYF
NA	TRBD2	14	TRBV10-2	TRBJ2-2	TGCGCCAGCACCCTAGCGGGATCCACCGGGGAGCTGTTTTTT	CASTLAGSTGELFF
few	TRBD1	13	TRBV25-1	TRBJ2-1	TGTGCCAGCACGGGACAGGGATTCAATGAGCAGTTCTTC	CASTGQGFNEQFF
NA	NA	16	TRBV7-6	TRBJ2-5	TGTGCCAGCAGCTTAGCTACCGGAATATTGGTGGAGACCCAGTACTTC	CASSLATGILVETQYF
few	NA	15	TRBV6-6	TRBJ1-5	TGTGCCAGCAGTGGCAAGGGGGGGATCAATCAGCCCCAGCATTTT	CASSGKGGINQPQHF
NA	TRBD1	13	TRBV7-8	TRBJ2-1	TGTGCCAGCAGCCTTAAGACAGGGACTGAGCAGTTCTTC	CASSLKTGTEQFF
few	NA	13	TRBV2	TRBJ1-2	TGTGCCAGCAGTCAAGGGGTACCCTATGGCTACACCTTC	CASSQGVPYGYTF
once	TRBD2	15	TRBV12-3/TRBV12-4	TRBJ2-2	TGTGCCAGCACTATAGGACTAGCGGGCACCGGGGAGCTGTTTTTT	CASTIGLAGTGELFF
NA	NA	12	TRBV11-2	TRBJ2-5	TGTGCCAGCAGCCCTAGTCGGGAGACCCAGTACTTC	CASSPSRETQYF
NA	NA	14	TRBV27	TRBJ2-3	TGTGCCAGCAGTCCGCACCACAGGGCAGATACGCAGTATTTT	CASSPHHRADTQYF
NA	NA	13	TRBV7-6	TRBJ2-7	TGTGCCAGCAGCTACACGGACAGAAACGAGCAGTACTTC	CASSYTDRNEQYF
NA	NA	16	TRBV4-3	TRBJ1-1	TGCGCCAGCAGCCAAGACCTTAGGGAAGACCGGACTGAAGCTTTCTTT	CASSQDLREDRTEAFF
NA	TRBD2	14	TRBV29-1	TRBJ2-1	TGCAGCGTGACGACGGGAGGATCCTACAATGAGCAGTTCTTC	CSVTTGGSYNEQFF
NA	NA	16	TRBV18	TRBJ2-5	TGTGCCAGCTCAACGGGGCACGTTGGGGGCCAAGAGACCCAGTACTTC	CASSTGHVGGQETQYF
many	TRBD1	16	TRBV28	TRBJ2-5	TGTGCCAGCAGCAACCAGGACAGGGGGGCCCAAGAGACCCAGTACTTC	CASSNQDRGAQETQYF
few	NA	13	TRBV20-1	TRBJ1-2	TGCAGTGCTAGGGTCGGCGGGGGTGGTGGCTACACCTTC	CSARVGGGGGYTF
few	TRBD1	17	TRBV5-6	TRBJ2-6	TGTGCCAGCAGCTGGGACAGGGAGGGCACTGGGGCCAACGTCCTGACTTTC	CASSWDREGTGANVLTF
NA	NA	13	TRBV20-1	TRBJ2-1	TGCAGTGCCAAGCGTGGGGCTCTCAATGAGCAGTTCTTC	CSAKRGALNEQFF
once	NA	18	TRBV7-9	TRBJ1-1	TGTGCCAGCAGCCTCCGTTCTTCATACTCGACAGCGAACACTGAAGCTTTCTTT	CASSLRSSYSTANTEAFF
NA	NA	15	TRBV15	TRBJ1-4	TGTGCCACCAGCAGAGAATCGGGGTCTGGCGAAAAACTGTTTTTT	CATSRESGSGEKLFF
once	NA	18	TRBV14	TRBJ1-6	TGTGCCAGCAGCCAAGAGTATCGGGGAAGCTCCTATAATTCACCCCTCCACTTT	CASSQEYRGSSYNSPLHF
NA	NA	15	TRBV6-5	TRBJ2-5	TGTGCCAGCAGTTACTCTCTCCCCCCCAGAGAGACCCAGTACTTC	CASSYSLPPRETQYF
once	NA	14	TRBV18	TRBJ1-2	TGTGCCAGCTCACCAGACATCTCTTCCTATGGCTACACCTTC	CASSPDISSYGYTF
NA	TRBD2	16	TRBV12-3/TRBV12-4	TRBJ2-3	TGTGCCAGCAGTTTCAAAGCGGGAGGGCCGCCAGATACGCAGTATTTT	CASSFKAGGPPDTQYF
few	TRBD2	13	TRBV5-4	TRBJ2-1	TGTGCCAGCAGCTTGGCCCTGTCGCTAGCGGAGTTCTTC	CASSLALSLAEFF
NA	NA	13	TRBV28	TRBJ2-1	TGTGCCAGCAGGGAGGGACAGATCAATGAGCAGTTCTTC	CASREGQINEQFF
NA	NA	17	TRBV10-3	TRBJ2-3	TGTGCCATCAGTGAGTCGATAACCGGAGACTCGGTGGATACGCAGTATTTT	CAISESITGDSVDTQYF
many	NA	15	TRBV7-9	TRBJ2-7	TGTGCCAGCAGTTTACAAATGGACGGTTACTACGAGCAGTACTTC	CASSLQMDGYYEQYF
few	NA	15	TRBV5-4	TRBJ2-2	TGTGCCAGCAGCTTGCCCGGGAGATTAGCCGGGGAGCTGTTTTTT	CASSLPGRLAGELFF
many	TRBD1	14	TRBV6-5	TRBJ1-5	TGTGCCAGCAGAGGACAGGGGGTTCAACAGCCCCAGCATTTT	CASRGQGVQQPQHF
NA	NA	14	TRBV5-1	TRBJ2-5	TGCGCCAGCAGAGACAGGTCGAACCAAGAGACCCAGTACTTC	CASRDRSNQETQYF
many	TRBD2	16	TRBV20-1	TRBJ2-5	TGCAGTGCTAGTACTAGCGGGAGCCCAAGAAGGGAGACCCAGTACTTC	CSASTSGSPRRETQYF
few	TRBD2	13	TRBV7-3	TRBJ2-1	TGTGCCAGCAGAAATCTAGCGGGAGGAGAGCAGTTCTTC	CASRNLAGGEQFF
NA	NA	18	TRBV3-1	TRBJ2-1	TGTGCCAGCAGCCACAGTTCCCCCGGGGGCCTACCCTACAATGAGCAGTTCTTC	CASSHSSPGGLPYNEQFF
NA	NA	11	TRBV2	TRBJ2-3	TGTGCCAGCAGGCTGGCGGATACGCAGTATTTT	CASRLADTQYF
NA	NA	15	TRBV5-1	TRBJ2-1	TGCGCCAGCAGCTTGTCAGCAGGGGACTACAATGAGCAGTTCTTC	CASSLSAGDYNEQFF
many	NA	17	TRBV3-1	TRBJ2-1	TGTGCCAGCAGCCAATATTCGGCCGGATCCTCCTACAATGAGCAGTTCTTC	CASSQYSAGSSYNEQFF
once	NA	13	TRBV6-5	TRBJ1-6	TGTGCCAGCAGTTCGCGACAGGATTCACCCCTCCACTTT	CASSSRQDSPLHF
NA	TRBD1	13	TRBV20-1	TRBJ1-2	TGCAGTGCTAGACCCGGGACAGTCTATGGCTACACCTTC	CSARPGTVYGYTF
NA	NA	15	TRBV7-2	TRBJ2-3	TGTGCCAGCAGCTTAGCGGAGAGTCGAACAGATACGCAGTATTTT	CASSLAESRTDTQYF
few	TRBD1	16	TRBV6-6	TRBJ1-5	TGTGCCAGCTGGCGACAGGGGGGCTTTAGCAATCAGCCCCAGCATTTT	CASWRQGGFSNQPQHF
few	NA	13	TRBV24-1	TRBJ2-3	TGTGCCACCAGGAATCAAAACACAGATACGCAGTATTTT	CATRNQNTDTQYF
many	NA	16	TRBV20-1	TRBJ2-1	TGCAGTGCTAGAGATCTTAACGGAGTAAGAGACAATGAGCAGTTCTTC	CSARDLNGVRDNEQFF
NA	TRBD1	14	TRBV29-1	TRBJ1-6	TGCAGCGTCCAACAGACAGGGTTGAATTCACCCCTCCACTTT	CSVQQTGLNSPLHF